The source of this T cell receptor beta chain is a study of CD8+ T cells in alopecia areata (dated by TCRdb to the late 2010s). Looking at the study overall: Treated patients were enrolled in an open-label pilot trial of oral tofacitinib, 5 to 10 mg twice daily, for moderate-to-severe alopecia areata. Tofacitinib was administered for 6 to 18 months, and 6 months of follow-up off drug were then conducted to assess delayed response and recurrence. In treated patients, disease severity was measured using the SALT score, which gives the percentage of scalp surface area affected. The study used high-throughput TCRbeta sequencing to examine T cell clonal expansion in alopecia areata, in both the C3H/HeJ mouse model and human patients. Scalp tissue and sorted CD4+ and CD8+ peripheral blood T cells from patchy and totalis/universalis alopecia areata patients and from healthy controls were covered by human TCRbeta sequencing. Biopsies were taken from tofacitinib-treated patients at baseline and at 4 and 24 weeks of treatment, and a later scalp biopsy was taken in several of the tofacitinib-treated patients. Scalp clonality was compared across normal scalp (n=4), patchy alopecia areata scalp (n=8), and alopecia totalis/universalis scalp (n=8). RNA came from the PAXgene miRNA kit for fixed scalp, the miRNeasy kit for PBMCs, and the RNeasy kit for mouse skin. TCRbeta CDR3 regions were amplified by immunoSEQ multiplex PCR using 35 Vbeta forward and 13 Jbeta reverse primers. Overall results and qualifications from the work: The treated cohort was small, with a single nonresponder, so links between baseline CD8+ expansion and response need larger studies. Many expanded lesional clones persisted in scalp and blood during tofacitinib treatment, which may partly explain relapse after stopping treatment. Higher clonality and more expanded CD8+ clones were observed in lesional scalp than in normal scalp, particularly in alopecia totalis/universalis, a finding suggestive of antigenic drive. Unlike mouse skin, which is dominated by gammadelta T cells, normal human skin has resident alphabeta T cells that are also sequenced, and this complicates analysis of the scalp TCR repertoire. Shared TCR sequences between patients were less evident than in mice, which may be partly attributable to HLA diversity in the patient population. Tofacitinib significantly lowered scalp clonality and the number of expanded CD8+ clones among the top 100 scalp clones.

The sample's treatment or condition label, in plain terms: oral pan-JAK inhibitor, 5-10 mg twice daily. Lesional scalp punch biopsies and peripheral blood were obtained from alopecia areata patients. PBMCs were isolated by density centrifugation and stained for CD3, CD4 and CD8, after which CD4+ and CD8+ T cells were sorted on a FACSAria. V is cut by 2 bases and J by 3 bases, and the space between the germline ends is 11 bases. The CDR3 runs 14 amino acids, cysteine and phenylalanine included. CDR3 DNA only is kept here, 42 bases in frame from base 1. The germline V gene encodes CDR1 MNHNS and CDR2 SASEGT. This clone was observed a handful of times. Its target antigen remains unknown. Base qualities are missing; no much larger clone stands one base away. The library was made by the immunoSEQ multiplex PCR assay. RNA was extracted from all samples and reverse transcribed into cDNA, which served as template for TCR sequencing. First-strand cDNA was synthesized using SuperScript III with a 2:1 mix of oligo-dT and random hexamers. Amplification bias was assessed with a synthetic immune receptor repertoire, and residual bias was removed computationally. The source study handled its data this way. Raw reads were preprocessed for error removal, and CDR3 was defined according to IMGT conventions as running from the conserved cysteine to phenylalanine. Clonality was computed as 1 minus the Shannon entropy, with the entropy normalized by log2 of the number of productive unique TCRs. Scalp TCRbeta sequences were cross-referenced with sorted blood CD4 and CD8 repertoires so that the CD4 or CD8 identity of scalp clones could be inferred. TCRdb holds this immuneACCESS table with in-frame rearrangements only. Some clones are missing; in checked studies, unresolved V genes explain under half, and the rest has no known cause. V and J calls plus clone size are reproduced from that table; the DNA served to infer D and trimming. This sample comprises approximately 150,000 clones, about 54% of them detected only once. Approximately 16% of the sample lies in the top ten.

Here the sequenced sample was CD4+ T cells sorted from blood, taken at approximately week 60, from a patient treated with tofacitinib. The TCR originated in a human donor with alopecia areata. The rearrangement joined TRBV6-1 to TRBJ2-7, with the D gene too uncertain to name. CDR3 protein: CASSERAQSYEQYF. The DNA reads TGTGCCAGCAGTGAACGGGCTCAGAGCTACGAGCAGTACTTC.